Listed below are T cell receptor beta chains from one sample, sequenced in a study of relationships among human T cell subsets. Each CDR3 protein gets one entry after TCRdb re-called the multiplex PCR reads with MiXCR. The table records 13,000 or so distinct CDR3 sequences, around 67% of them present only once. The material sequenced was CD4+ Th1 cells sorted from blood. The source of these receptors is a man aged 35-49 years in good health. The CDR3 runs from the conserved cysteine through the conserved F or W. The order of the fields is V gene, CDR3 protein.

TRBV10-3 CATKDSNNEQFF
TRBV14 CASSQDPTPGETQYF
TRBV11-2 CASSTDTQETQYF
TRBV29-1 CSVLTGGRGEQYF
TRBV11-2 CASSFEGGSVDTQYF
TRBV14 CASSQRRGWPAFTSTDTQYF
TRBV20-1 CSATGTVSNQPQHF
TRBV20-1 CSASLDTQYF
TRBV3-1 CASSQFTRPEQYF
TRBV28 CASSSPWTAQNTEAFF
TRBV19 CASSIRTGGDNQPQHF
TRBV7-9 CASSFTSGGAEAFF
TRBV3-1 CASSQVEGRKAFF
TRBV10-3 CAITERILYGYTF
TRBV20-1 CSARQQGSNQPQHF
TRBV27 CASRPITTGSGRGYEQYF
TRBV12-3/TRBV12-4 CASRDDRENEQFF
TRBV28 CASSTGVTEAFF
TRBV5-4 CASSLATTPGGYTF
TRBV11-2 CASSSDYNSPPHF
TRBV28 CASRTSKGRNEQFF
TRBV20-1 CSAETGGGYEQYF
TRBV27 CASSLGQTTDTQYF
TRBV28 CASSPPADSGANVLTF